A single sample is the source of the 32 T cell receptor beta chains below, sequenced in a study of cytomegalovirus exposure and HLA in healthy donors. Amplification used 60 Vbeta primers and 13 Jbeta primers. Repertoires were generated with immunoSEQ multiplex PCR, while TCRdb's copy carries only in-frame clones and drops some. Of roughly 120,000 clones in the sample, 80% were seen once. Sequencing used PBMCs. The receptor set was obtained from a female donor in good health and CMV-seropositive.

This clone was counted between two and nine times. J is TRBJ2-1 and V is TRBV30; maybe TRBD1 (6 bases). V was trimmed by 2 bases and J by 5 bases, leaving 10 bases between them. There are 13 residues in the CDR3. CDR1 and CDR2 (germline): GTSNPN, SVGIG (reference sequence). The CDR3 DNA is TGTGCCTGGAGTCAAGGGGACAACAATGAGCAGTTCTTC. This encodes CAWSQGDNNEQFF.

This clone appeared once. This chain joins TRBV9 and TRBJ2-5, with D possibly matching TRBD1 (6 bases). The CDR3 runs to 14 residues. Germline V gene sequence: CDR1 SGDLS, CDR2 YYNGEE. V was clipped by 1 base and J by 2 bases, with 9 bases between them. The CDR3 reads CASSVNGQQETQYF. In DNA form, the CDR3 reads TGTGCCAGCAGCGTAAATGGACAGCAAGAGACCCAGTACTTC.

J is TRBJ2-7 and V is TRBV9; TRBD1 might be the D (7 bases). The CDR3 length is 15 residues. Germline V gene sequence: CDR1 SGDLS, CDR2 YYNGEE. Between the trimmed V and J ends, which lost 4 bases and 7 bases, there was a span of 21 bases. The chain's CDR3 is CASSPFGGGAREQYF. DNA for the CDR3: TGTGCCAGCAGCCCGTTTGGAGGGGGCGCGAGGGAGCAGTACTTC.

V and J are TRBV19 and TRBJ2-2; the D gene is possibly TRBD1 (6 bases). The germline V gene encodes CDR1 LNHDA and CDR2 SQIVND (reference sequence). The CDR3 is 17 residues long. V lost 5 bases, J lost 1 base, and 17 bases lay in between. CDR3 loop: CASSFGRGLQNTGELFF. The CDR3 DNA reads TGTGCCAGTAGTTTCGGCAGGGGATTGCAGAACACCGGGGAGCTGTTTTTT. Full variable domain (outside the CDR3, taken from reference TRBV19 and TRBJ2-2): DGGITQSPKYLFRKEGQNVTLSCEQNLNHDAMYWYRQDPGQGLRLIYYSQIVNDFQKGDIAEGYSVSREKKESFPLTVTSAQKNPTAFYLCASSFGRGLQNTGELFFGEGSRLTVL.

The genes are TRBV28 and TRBJ1-2; D is undetermined. CDR1 and CDR2 from the germline V gene are MDHEN and SYDVKM. The CDR3 loop spans 12 amino acids. Between the trimmed V and J ends, which lost 7 bases and 5 bases, there was a span of 11 bases. The CDR3 region is CASTPRSYGYTF. CDR3 in DNA: TGTGCCAGCACCCCCCGCAGTTATGGCTACACCTTC.

The chain has TRBV6-6 and TRBJ2-2; 7 positions agree with TRBD1. There are 16 residues in the CDR3. Germline V gene sequence: CDR1 MNHNY, CDR2 SVGAGI (reference sequence). V was clipped by 0 bases and J by 1 base; unmatched bases: 2. The chain's CDR3 is CASSYSGGGNTGELFF. DNA of the CDR3: TGTGCCAGCAGTTACTCAGGGGGCGGGAACACCGGGGAGCTGTTTTTT.

The chain links TRBV5-1 to TRBJ1-2; D remains unclear. Trimming took off 2 bases at V and 4 bases at J, with 12 bases between the two ends. CDR1 is SGHRS and CDR2 is YFSETQ in the germline V gene. This CDR3 contains 14 residues. CDR3 sequence reads: CASSFQRVAYGYTF. CDR3 nucleotide sequence: TGCGCCAGCAGCTTTCAACGGGTAGCCTATGGCTACACCTTC. The full variable domain, rest sourced from reference TRBV5-1 and TRBJ1-2, is KAGVTQTPRYLIKTRGQQVTLSCSPISGHRSVSWYQQTPGQGLQFLFEYFSETQRNKGNFPGRFSGRQFSNSRSEMNVSTLELGDSALYLCASSFQRVAYGYTFGSGTRLTVV.

This clone was counted a few times. The rearrangement links TRBV13 to TRBJ2-7; TRBD2 aligns across 10 bases. Germline values: CDR1 PRHDT, CDR2 FYEKMQ (reference sequence). The V segment lost 4 bases and the J segment 7 bases; nucleotides outside the gene matches: 10. The CDR3 runs to 15 residues. CDR3 region: CASSYLAGEPTEQYF. CDR3 in DNA: TGTGCCAGCAGCTATCTAGCGGGGGAGCCGACTGAGCAGTACTTC. The full variable domain, with the rest looked up from reference TRBV13 and TRBJ2-7, is AAGVIQSPRHLIKEKRETATLKCYPIPRHDTVYWYQQGPGQDPQFLISFYEKMQSDKGSIPDRFSAQQFSDYHSELNMSSLELGDSALYFCASSYLAGEPTEQYFGPGTRLTVT.

The V call is TRBV10-2, the J call TRBJ1-5; D might be TRBD1 (6 bases). V gave up 6 bases and J gave up 3 bases, with 9 bases separating them. Germline-derived CDR1 and CDR2 are WSHSY and SAAADI. CDR3 length equals 13 residues. For the CDR3, the DNA is TGCGCCAGCAGAACAGGGCACAATCAGCCCCAGCATTTT. Translating it yields CASRTGHNQPQHF.

This clone was recorded a few times. The CDR3 region has the DNA TGCGCCAGCAGCTCCACCCGGGGCACTGAAGCTTTCTTT. This gives the protein CASSSTRGTEAFF. The chain is built from TRBV4-3 and TRBJ1-1; D unclear. V dropped 5 bases and J dropped 4 bases, with 11 bases sitting between them. This CDR3 is built from 13 residues. Germline V gene sequence: CDR1 LGHNA, CDR2 YSLEER.

This clone was observed a few times. The rearrangement links TRBV4-2 to TRBJ2-1; perhaps TRBD1 as D (6 bases). The germline gives CDR1 LGHNA, CDR2 YNFKEQ. V dropped 2 bases and J dropped 4 bases, with 9 bases sitting between them. The CDR3 runs 14 residues. This CDR3 reads CASSQLGGYNEQFF. Here the CDR3 DNA reads TGTGCCAGCAGCCAACTAGGGGGATACAATGAGCAGTTCTTC.

This sequence joins TRBV7-3 and TRBJ1-6, with D tentatively TRBD1 (6 bases). The CDR3 totals 14 residues. The ends were cut back, 5 bases at V and 4 bases at J, with 9 bases in the middle. Germline loops: CDR1 SGHTA, CDR2 FQGTGA. CDR3 sequence reads: CASSAQGYNSPLHF. CDR3 DNA sequence: TGTGCCAGCAGCGCGCAGGGGTATAATTCACCCCTCCACTTT.

This chain joins TRBV6-1 and TRBJ1-1; TRBD1 is a possible D gene (6 bases). CDR3 length equals 13 residues. The germline V and J ends were trimmed by 7 bases and 1 base, with 10 bases remaining between them. Germline V gene sequence: CDR1 MNHNS, CDR2 SASEGT. The CDR3 DNA reads TGTGCCAGCACCCACAGGGAGAACACTGAAGCTTTCTTT. The encoded protein is CASTHRENTEAFF.

The chain couples TRBV7-9 to TRBJ1-6; unclear D gene. V lost 3 bases to trimming and J lost 10 bases, with 13 bases between them. Looked up from germline, CDR1 is SEHNR and CDR2 is FQNEAQ (reference sequence). This CDR3 comprises 14 residues. The CDR3 nucleotides read TGTGCCAGCAGCTTGGCCAGGTCAGCCTCACCCCTCCACTTT. This sequence encodes CASSLARSASPLHF.

The chain recombines TRBV6-5 with TRBJ1-1, with D tentatively TRBD1 (5 bases). Germline V gives CDR1 MNHEY, CDR2 SVGAGI. Between the trimmed V and J ends, which lost 0 bases and 2 bases, there was a span of 10 bases. The CDR3 contains 15 residues. CDR3 DNA sequence: TGTGCCAGCAGTTACTCGGTGACAGCTAACACTGAAGCTTTCTTT. It translates to CASSYSVTANTEAFF.

A note on this clone: Other DNA sequences in the sample encode the same CDR3. V gene TRBV29-1 combines with J gene TRBJ2-3; 8 bases match TRBD1. The CDR3 has 13 residues. Germline-derived CDR1 and CDR2 are SQVTM and ANQGSEA. With 6 bases clipped from V and 0 bases from J, the junction kept 2 bases outside the gene matches. In DNA form, the CDR3 reads TGCAGCGTGGGGACAGGAAGCACAGATACGCAGTATTTT. It translates to CSVGTGSTDTQYF.

This clone came up a few times. V gene TRBV7-3 combines with J gene TRBJ2-1; maybe TRBD1 (6 bases). The CDR3 runs 15 residues. Germline CDR1 is SGHTA and CDR2 is FQGTGA. V was pared by 3 bases and J by 2 bases, with 11 bases between. Written as DNA, the CDR3 is TGTGCCAGCAGCTTGGATGAGGGGGCCTACAATGAGCAGTTCTTC. Its translation is CASSLDEGAYNEQFF.

This chain uses TRBV5-6 with TRBJ2-3, with 11 bases aligning to TRBD2. The CDR3 covers 16 residues. The germline gives CDR1 SGHDT, CDR2 YYEEEE. The ends lost 0 bases at V and 6 bases at J; junction bases unmatched: 6. The CDR3 nucleotides read TGTGCCAGCAGCTTGGATCTAGCGGGGGGAGGGGATACGCAGTATTTT. The encoded protein is CASSLDLAGGGDTQYF.

The V and J genes are TRBV5-4 and TRBJ1-3; 7 bases are a match to TRBD1. The length of the CDR3 is 14 residues. Germline loops: CDR1 SGHNT, CDR2 YYREEE (reference sequence). Trimming took 2 bases from V and 4 from J; bases not matched to a gene: 3. The CDR3 DNA is TGTGCCAGCAGCTTCAGGGACAGAGGAAACACCATATATTTT. This translates into CASSFRDRGNTIYF.

The chain carries TRBV2 and TRBJ2-5; D unclear. Trimming removed 6 bases at V and 3 bases at J, with 14 bases between. Germline V lookup: CDR1 SNHLY, CDR2 FYNNEI. There are 14 residues in the CDR3. The CDR3 DNA follows: TGTGCCAGCAGCGCTGCGGCAGTGAAAGAGACCCAGTACTTC. This translates into CASSAAAVKETQYF. Using reference TRBV2 and TRBJ2-5 for the parts outside the CDR3, the full variable domain is EPEVTQTPSHQVTQMGQEVILRCVPISNHLYFYWYRQILGQKVEFLVSFYNNEISEKSEIFDDQFSVERPDGSNFTLKIRSTKLEDSAMYFCASSAAAVKETQYFGPGTRLLVL.

This clone was observed once. The CDR3 nucleotides are TGTGCCAGCAGTGAGGACAGGGGGCCCGCTGAAGCTTTCTTT. Protein product: CASSEDRGPAEAFF. V usage is TRBV6-1 and J usage is TRBJ1-1, with 11 bases lining up with TRBD1. The CDR3 extends over 14 amino acids. V gave up 3 bases and J gave up 6 bases; unmatched junction bases: 3. Germline-derived CDR1 and CDR2 are MNHNS and SASEGT.

This rearrangement joins TRBV5-1 to TRBJ2-7; 7 bases are a match to TRBD1. V lost 1 base, J lost 5 bases, and 3 bases stayed unmatched. CDR1 is SGHRS, CDR2 YFSETQ, per germline. This CDR3 spans 13 amino acids. In nucleotides, the CDR3 is TGCGCCAGCAGCTTGTCGCAGGGGGACGAGCAGTACTTC. It encodes CASSLSQGDEQYF.

The V call is TRBV9, the J call TRBJ2-3; no definite D call. V was cut by 1 base and J by 6 bases, with 6 bases left in between. Germline loops: CDR1 SGDLS, CDR2 YYNGEE. This CDR3 is 12 amino acids long. CDR3 amino acids: CASSVYRDTQYF. CDR3 coding DNA: TGTGCCAGCAGCGTATACCGGGATACGCAGTATTTT.

The rearrangement joins TRBV7-3 to TRBJ2-5; weak D call: TRBD2 (6 bases). Germline values: CDR1 SGHTA, CDR2 FQGTGA. Trimming removed 0 bases at V and 3 bases at J, with 11 bases between. The CDR3 extends over 15 amino acids. CDR3 nucleotide sequence: TGTGCCAGCAGCTTAACAGGGATAGCGGAAGAGACCCAGTACTTC. Its protein is CASSLTGIAEETQYF.

The gene calls are TRBV5-1 and TRBJ2-3; 8 positions agree with TRBD2. The CDR3 covers 14 residues. The V segment lost 4 bases and the J segment 5 bases; nucleotides outside the gene matches: 6. Germline loops: CDR1 SGHRS, CDR2 YFSETQ. CDR3 sequence (DNA): TGCGCCAGCAGCCCTGGACTAGCATTAGATACGCAGTATTTT. Encoded protein: CASSPGLALDTQYF.

The rearrangement joins TRBV4-1 to TRBJ1-5, with 8 bases lining up with TRBD1. The CDR3 extends over 19 amino acids. J was trimmed by 2 bases and V by 3 bases; bases with no gene match: 15. The germline V gene encodes CDR1 MGHRA and CDR2 YSYEKL. DNA for the CDR3: TGCGCCAGCAGCCACCAATTTTTAGGGACGGGACAGGGCAATCAGCCCCAGCATTTT. This codes for CASSHQFLGTGQGNQPQHF.

The rearrangement joins TRBV5-4 to TRBJ2-1, with 8 bases aligning to TRBD2. Unmatched junction bases numbered 6, after V lost 4 bases and J lost 0 bases. The CDR3 is 16 residues long. Germline values: CDR1 SGHNT, CDR2 YYREEE (reference sequence). CDR3 coding DNA: TGTGCCAGCAGCCTCGGGGGGGCGGGCTCCTACAATGAGCAGTTCTTC. Its protein is CASSLGGAGSYNEQFF.

This clone turned up a few times. The CDR3 DNA reads as TGTGCCAGCAGGGTTGGACAGGGTGGATCCGGCTACACCTTC. As protein: CASRVGQGGSGYTF. The V call is TRBV2, the J call TRBJ1-2; the match to TRBD1 covers 8 bases. The germline V gene encodes CDR1 SNHLY and CDR2 FYNNEI. CDR3 length: 14 amino acids. The ends lost 6 bases at V and 8 bases at J; junction bases unmatched: 11.

The chain joins TRBV7-2 to TRBJ1-2, with D possibly TRBD1 on 6 matching bases. The CDR3 covers 13 residues. V was clipped by 1 base and J by 9 bases, with 12 bases between them. Germline assignment: CDR1 SGHTA and CDR2 FQGNSA. The CDR3 loop is CASSLEPGESYTF. DNA of the CDR3: TGTGCCAGCAGCTTAGAGCCAGGGGAGAGCTACACCTTC. The variable domain in full, with the rest retrieved from reference TRBV7-2 and TRBJ1-2, is GAGVSQSPSNKVTEKGKDVELRCDPISGHTALYWYRQSLGQGLEFLIYFQGNSAPDKSGLPSDRFSAERTGGSVSTLTIQRTQQEDSAVYLCASSLEPGESYTFGSGTRLTVV.

The V call is TRBV7-2, the J call TRBJ2-3; no firm D call. Trimming removed 2 bases from V and 8 bases from J, with 11 bases in between. The CDR3 totals 13 residues. Germline-derived CDR1 and CDR2 are SGHTA and FQGNSA. The CDR3 DNA sequence: TGTGCCAGCAGCTTACCCCCTAGTAGTACGCAGTATTTT. It yields the protein CASSLPPSSTQYF. The full variable domain, its missing parts supplied by reference TRBV7-2 and TRBJ2-3, is GAGVSQSPSNKVTEKGKDVELRCDPISGHTALYWYRQSLGQGLEFLIYFQGNSAPDKSGLPSDRFSAERTGGSVSTLTIQRTQQEDSAVYLCASSLPPSSTQYFGPGTRLTVL.

The chain recombines TRBV6-1 with TRBJ1-2; a weak D match, TRBD1 (6 bases). The CDR3 runs 13 residues. Trimming pared 3 bases from V and 13 bases from J, leaving 18 bases between. Germline loops: CDR1 MNHNS, CDR2 SASEGT. The CDR3 sequence is CASSDPWTDLSTF. In DNA, the CDR3 is TGTGCCAGCAGTGACCCATGGACAGACCTTTCCACCTTC.

J is TRBJ1-1 and V is TRBV7-3; D is perhaps TRBD1 (6 bases). V lost 5 bases and J lost 1, with 8 bases in between. CDR1 and CDR2 from the germline V gene are SGHTA and FQGTGA. The CDR3 covers 13 residues. The CDR3 DNA reads as TGTGCCAGCAGCACACAGGGGAACACTGAAGCTTTCTTT. Residues: CASSTQGNTEAFF.